Sequencing of this T cell receptor beta chain was carried out in a study of cytomegalovirus exposure and HLA in healthy donors (dated by TCRdb to about 2017). Describing the broader study: An earlier analysis of approximately 590 of the donors reported 250 to 300 Gb of sequence data and roughly 100 million unique TCR beta sequences from about 179 million T cells. To predict cytomegalovirus infection status, the study combined high-throughput TCR immunosequencing, statistical association of individual TCRs with disease status, and machine learning. Besides the first cohort of around 670 subjects, a separate validation cohort made up of roughly 130 different subjects was used. To decide whether each TCR beta V gene segment behaved as functional or pseudogenic, an earlier analysis of 587 of the donors relied on high-throughput TCR beta sequencing. The study used immunosequencing to profile the T cell repertoires of more than 650 subjects and linked those repertoires to cytomegalovirus serostatus. Both class I and class II loci were covered by HLA typing, at four-digit resolution. Alongside the repertoire data, information on donor age, sex, ethnicity and CMV serostatus was compiled. Typing coverage differed by locus: A, B, C, DRB1 and DQB1 were typed in roughly 620-630 donors, DQA1 in around 500, DPA1 in approximately 610, and DPB1 in 450 to 490. An early release covering roughly 600 HLA-typed donors comprised about 310 gigabases of sequencing data and around 85 million unique TCR sequences. All discovery cohort repertoires had been generated on a single sequencing platform. The study was designed to test whether signatures of past pathogen exposure could be identified by cataloging public T cell receptors. On average, approximately 250,000 unique TCR beta nucleotide sequences were sequenced per donor among 398 genotyped donors of the cohort, with 15% to 20% of those sequences being non-productive. Genome-wide SNP genotypes for about 65% of the 666 donors were used in a later genetic analysis, which treated that subset as a discovery cohort. Of the roughly 400 genotyped donors, around 81% fell in the genetic ancestry cluster associated with self-reported Caucasian donors. In a later analysis, previously published TCR beta repertoires from several hundred donors were re-analyzed and high-resolution HLA genotyping was added so that TCR occurrence patterns could be studied. A handful of DR-DQ haplotypes were handled as single units for association and clustering because linkage in the cohort was strong. In the later analysis, no new phenotypic data were used to find candidate immune exposures; instead, reliance was placed on TCR beta sequences and their occurrence across donors.

In total, approximately 700 healthy bone marrow donors made up the cohort. Cohort members were all nominally healthy when sampled, although unrecorded immune exposures were likely present. The donor tested CMV seronegative, placing the donor among the 350 or so seronegative members of the cohort. A peripheral blood sample was provided by each donor, and peripheral blood mononuclear cells were used for TCR beta sequencing. Genomic DNA extraction from the blood cell samples was performed with the Qiagen DNeasy Blood Extraction Kit. This clone is medium-sized (0.01 to 0.1%) in its sample. What this receptor recognizes is not known. The input lacks base qualities; no much larger clone sits a single base away. Sequences LGHNA (CDR1) and YNFKEQ (CDR2) are obtained from the germline V gene. From V the trimming removes 0 bases and from J it removes 8 bases, while the gene matches leave 13 bases of the junction unaccounted for. The CDR3 has 17 amino acids, counting the end cysteine and phenylalanine. The only DNA kept is the CDR3, 51 bases in frame from the first base.

Libraries were prepared through the immunoSEQ multiplex PCR assay. The multiplex PCR relied on a mix of 60 forward primers for TCR Vbeta segments and 13 reverse primers for TCR Jbeta segments. A multiplex PCR assay on genomic DNA amplified the CDR3 region of rearranged TCR beta genes. Amplified TCR beta libraries were sequenced as 87-base-pair reads on the Illumina HiSeq System. As for how the authors treated the data: A later analysis counted around 72 million unique TCR beta chains across the 640 or so repertoires, and approximately 11 million of these chains were shared by at least two donors. To remove PCR and sequencing errors, raw reads were error-corrected and collapsed into unique sequences using a nearest-neighbor algorithm that merged closely related sequences. CDR3 sequences were aligned to IMGT reference sequences to assign V, D and J gene segments. For a sequence to be retained, a match of at least six nucleotides was required to both a V gene segment and a J gene segment. A rearrangement was called productive if the CDR3 had no stop codons and remained in frame with V and J, and every other rearrangement was called non-productive. CDR3 was defined according to IMGT convention as the region running from the second conserved V-encoded cysteine to the conserved J-encoded phenylalanine. Sequences without an unambiguous match to a single V gene segment were excluded from the earlier analysis of a few hundred of the donors. An earlier analysis of almost 600 of the donors classified V segments as functional when productive rearrangements were above 56.7% and as segregating when the standard deviation between donors was above 5%. A statistical classification framework was built for diagnosing cytomegalovirus status from the catalog of TCR beta chain sequences. In a later analysis, TCR nucleotide sequences were compared against IMGT/GENE-DB human TR gene sequences so that V and J genes could be assigned. The TCRdist pipeline was used in a later analysis to assign CDR3 sequences and most-parsimonious VDJ recombination scenarios. In a later analysis, each TCR beta chain was defined by its CDR3 amino acid sequence together with its V-gene family, and reads lacking a unique V-gene family were excluded. To address suspected cross-contamination and a sequencing artifact, a later analysis removed 592 highly shared, low-generation-probability nucleotide sequences. For each public chain, a later analysis derived a clonal expansion index from normalized ranks of inferred template counts within each repertoire. In a later analysis, generation probabilities were computed using a VDJ recombination model fitted to out-of-frame rearrangements, and the results were checked against IGoR. In a later analysis, TCR-TCR, TCR-HLA and TCR-CMV co-occurrence was scored with hypergeometric tests, and a repertoire-size bias correction was applied to TCR pairs. To estimate false discovery rates, a later analysis permuted the HLA or CMV assignments 20 times. In a later analysis, co-occurring TCRs were grouped using DBSCAN, and TCRdist sequence similarity was added for clustering within HLA-allele-positive subsets. For co-occurrence clustering, repertoires with fewer than 30,000 or more than 120,000 public chains were excluded, along with roughly five repertoires with anomalous nucleotide sharing. Sourced from immuneACCESS, this table was stored by TCRdb with only in-frame sequences that have V and J called. A share of the clones is absent; for the studies checked, an unresolved V gene accounts for under half, and the remainder has no known explanation. The V and J calls and clone size were taken over from that table, and D and trimming were inferred from the DNA. This sample lists around 140,000 clones; just under 80% were detected once. The ten largest clones add up to less than 2% of the sample.

Broad study findings and their caveats: When HLA alleles, especially DR and DQ, strongly co-occurred, TCR associations were difficult to assign to individual alleles. According to a later analysis, TCR association rates differed among HLA loci, with DRB1 alleles showing the most associated TCRs and HLA-C alleles showing the fewest. According to a later analysis, most CMV-associated TCR beta chains appeared to be HLA-restricted, and the HLA associations seemed to be driven largely by CMV exposure. Several of the top co-occurrence clusters appeared to be linked to parvovirus B19, influenza, CMV and Epstein-Barr virus, according to a later analysis. According to the authors, the approach could potentially be generalized to other disease states and immunological phenotypes. A cluster of highly shared sequence variants was judged likely to be a technical artifact of the sequencing pipeline. Because HLA typing was unavailable for some donors at each locus, only the typed subset was used in association tests. Compared with the roughly 700-donor mean, donors in an Asian-associated ancestry cluster had fewer N-insertions in productive TCRs, according to a later genetic analysis. The classifier was reported to diagnose cytomegalovirus status with high specificity and sensitivity in both the original cohort and the validation cohort. The cohort was sequenced for TCR beta chains only, and without alpha or paired-chain data the features that could be detected were limited. Most TCR sequences were observed very rarely across donors, whereas some public TCRs were present in many individuals. An association between a missense DCLRE1C variant and V-gene and J-gene trimming of TCR beta chains was found in a later genetic analysis and replicated in an independent cohort. Correlated functional status among segregating V segments might reflect linkage disequilibrium, but an unknown experimental factor could not be ruled out. A few of the identified cytomegalovirus-associated TCR beta chains were confirmed in vitro to be specific for cytomegalovirus antigens. In an earlier analysis of about 550 of the donors, most TCR beta V segments were observed in productive rearrangements about 87% or about 30% of the time, broadly matching IMGT annotations. Specific HLA alleles were associated with some 15,000 TCR beta sequences at a false discovery rate of 0.05 in a later analysis. A further reported finding was that TCR beta sequences accurately predicted the HLA-A and HLA-B alleles for most subjects in the first cohort. Because counts were too low, about 18 rarely observed V segments, including chromosome 9 orphons, were excluded from the earlier analysis of several hundred of the donors. Sequencing depth was assumed to be roughly uniform across donors in the presence/absence analyses, though that assumption may not hold. In a later analysis, HLA-associated TCR beta chains were found to be more clonally expanded and to have lower generation probabilities than equally common non-associated chains. The only immune exposure information available for the cohort was CMV serostatus. A total of around 150 TCR beta chains were listed by the study as associated with cytomegalovirus. Because the 87-base-pair reads could not distinguish some IMGT-functional V segments, including TRBV6-2 and TRBV6-3, those segments were excluded.

The chain uses TRBV4-2 and TRBJ2-1, with TRBD2 matching 7 junction bases. The TCR comes from a woman between 18 and 29 years old in good health and CMV-seronegative. The sequenced sample consisted of PBMCs. The sequence in DNA is TGTGCCAGCAGCCAAGATGGGAACGGGAGGCCTGGCGATGAGCAGTTCTTC. Translated, this gives CASSQDGNGRPGDEQFF.